These 20 T cell receptor beta chains were all obtained from the same sample, sequenced in a study of blood T cell repertoires in COVID-19. Profiling relied on immunoSEQ multiplex PCR, and the TCRdb table lists in-frame clones only, not all of them. The sample records fewer than 350,000 clones, approximately 90% being singletons. Sequencing was carried out using PBMCs or T cells enriched from blood (not recorded which). These receptors all come from a woman aged 60-70 years in a cohort exposed to, infected with or recovered from COVID-19 (not recorded which).

The CDR3, as DNA: TGTGCCAGCGCGCGGGAGGCCCTTAGCAATGAGCAGTTCTTC. The encoded protein is CASAREALSNEQFF. This chain joins TRBV7-2 and TRBJ2-1; TRBD2 aligns across 8 bases. This CDR3 is 14 amino acids long. Trimming at V came to 8 bases and at J to 6 bases, leaving 9 bases not matched to a gene. Germline V gene data show CDR1 as SGHTA and CDR2 as FQGNSA.

This rearrangement joins TRBV6-5 to TRBJ1-6; D gene ambiguous. Germline lookup yields CDR1 MNHEY and CDR2 SVGAGI. This CDR3 region has 15 residues. Deletions cut 6 bases from V and 2 bases from J, with 11 bases between. In DNA form, the CDR3 reads TGTGCCAGCAGCGGTGGGCCAGCCTATAATTCACCCCTCCACTTT. Translating gives CASSGGPAYNSPLHF.

This chain uses TRBV7-2 with TRBJ2-3; 11 bases map to TRBD2. Germline-derived CDR1 and CDR2 are SGHTA and FQGNSA. V lost 5 bases to trimming and J lost 4 bases; unmatched junction nucleotides: 8. CDR3 length: 16 amino acids. This CDR3 is CASSPGLAGGADTQYF. The CDR3 nucleotides are TGTGCCAGCAGCCCAGGTCTAGCGGGAGGTGCAGATACGCAGTATTTT. Based on the CDR3 plus reference TRBV7-2 and TRBJ2-3, the full variable domain is GAGVSQSPSNKVTEKGKDVELRCDPISGHTALYWYRQSLGQGLEFLIYFQGNSAPDKSGLPSDRFSAERTGGSVSTLTIQRTQQEDSAVYLCASSPGLAGGADTQYFGPGTRLTVL.

J is TRBJ1-5 and V is TRBV19; 8 bases fit TRBD1. The CDR3 covers 16 residues. The germline V gene encodes CDR1 LNHDA and CDR2 SQIVND (reference sequence). After removal of 3 bases from V and 5 bases from J, the junction contained 9 bases not matched to a gene. DNA for the CDR3: TGTGCCAGTAGTATGGCGGGACAGGCTTTCTATCAGCCCCAGCATTTT. It translates to CASSMAGQAFYQPQHF.

CDR3 sequence (DNA): TGTGCTAGTGCCCTGACGGGAATCGGGGATGAGCAGTTCTTC. Protein: CASALTGIGDEQFF. The rearrangement joins TRBV12-5 to TRBJ2-1, with D possibly TRBD2 on 5 matching bases. The CDR3 extends over 14 amino acids. Trimming took off 7 bases at V and 8 bases at J, with 18 bases between the two ends. The germline gives CDR1 LGHNT, CDR2 FRNRAP. The whole variable domain, remainder taken from reference TRBV12-5 and TRBJ2-1, is DARVTQTPRHKVTEMGQEVTMRCQPILGHNTVFWYRQTMMQGLELLAYFRNRAPLDDSGMPKDRFSAEMPDATLATLKIQPSEPRDSAVYFCASALTGIGDEQFFGPGTRLTVL.

This chain links TRBV19 with TRBJ1-2; the D gene is possibly TRBD1 (6 bases). Germline lookup yields CDR1 LNHDA and CDR2 SQIVND (reference sequence). The CDR3 is 16 residues long. V was trimmed by 4 bases and J by 8 bases, leaving 23 bases between them. CDR3 DNA sequence: TGTGCCAGTAGTACACTTACAGGGTATTCCGTGAGCGGCTACACCTTC. The encoded protein is CASSTLTGYSVSGYTF.

V gene TRBV7-2 combines with J gene TRBJ1-4; TRBD1 is a possible D gene (6 bases). Germline values: CDR1 SGHTA, CDR2 FQGNSA. V was trimmed by 9 bases and J by 6 bases, leaving 14 bases between them. This CDR3 comprises 13 residues. The CDR3 sequence: CASTGSVDEKLFF. For the CDR3, the DNA is TGTGCCAGTACAGGGTCTGTCGATGAAAAACTGTTTTTT.

The V call is TRBV7-9, the J call TRBJ2-3; 9 bases fit TRBD2. Germline V gene data show CDR1 as SEHNR and CDR2 as FQNEAQ (reference sequence). V trimming: 1 base; J trimming: 5 bases; junction bases outside the gene matches: 4. The CDR3 totals 15 residues. The CDR3, as DNA: TGTGCCAGCAGCTTAGGGACTAGCGATGGAGATACGCAGTATTTT. As protein: CASSLGTSDGDTQYF.

The rearrangement uses TRBV27 and TRBJ2-1, with 14 positions matching TRBD2. CDR3 length: 19 amino acids. The V gene end was trimmed by 5 bases and the J gene end by 8 bases; junction bases not matched to a gene: 17. The germline CDR1 and CDR2 sequences are MNHEY and SMNVEV (reference sequence). The CDR3 DNA reads TGTGCCAGCAGTCTAAGAGGGGGGACTAGCGGGGGCCGTAGCCATGAGCAGTTCTTC. This translates into CASSLRGGTSGGRSHEQFF.

The V call is TRBV10-3, the J call TRBJ2-5; 10 bases map to TRBD1. This CDR3 is built from 14 residues. CDR1 and CDR2 from the germline V gene are ENHRY and SYGVKD. V was pared by 6 bases and J by 3 bases, with 4 bases of the junction left unmatched. Here the CDR3 reads CAIRGQGNEETQYF. DNA of the CDR3: TGTGCCATCAGGGGACAGGGGAATGAAGAGACCCAGTACTTC.

V gene TRBV6-5 combines with J gene TRBJ1-5; D unresolved. The CDR3 is made up of 13 amino acids. The V end lost 2 bases, the J end lost 3 bases, and 5 bases lay between the germline ends. Germline-derived CDR1 and CDR2 are MNHEY and SVGAGI. The DNA for the CDR3 is TGTGCCAGCAGTTACCAGGACAATCAGCCCCAGCATTTT. Amino acids: CASSYQDNQPQHF.

The V gene is TRBV7-2, the J gene TRBJ2-3; no firm D call. The CDR3 runs 15 residues. Per the germline V gene, CDR1 is SGHTA and CDR2 is FQGNSA. Between the trimmed V and J ends, which lost 3 bases and 0 bases, there was a span of 10 bases. In nucleotides, the CDR3 is TGTGCCAGCAGCTTCCCGGTAACTAGCACAGATACGCAGTATTTT. Protein: CASSFPVTSTDTQYF.

The rearrangement joins TRBV4-1 to TRBJ2-5, with D tentatively TRBD1 (6 bases). The CDR3 runs to 15 residues. V lost 0 bases, J lost 5 bases, and 13 bases lay in between. Germline V gene sequence: CDR1 MGHRA, CDR2 YSYEKL. CDR3: CASSQEFQGRETQYF. The CDR3 nucleotides are TGCGCCAGCAGCCAAGAATTCCAGGGGCGGGAGACCCAGTACTTC.

Here the CDR3 reads CASSEGTPNQAFF. The CDR3, as DNA: TGTGCCAGCAGCGAGGGTACGCCAAATCAAGCTTTCTTT. The chain employs TRBV6-2 or TRBV6-3 and TRBJ1-1, with no clear D. The ends were cut back, 6 bases at V and 9 bases at J, with 17 bases in the middle. The CDR3 is 13 residues long. Germline V gene sequence: CDR1 MNHEY, CDR2 SVGEGT.

J is TRBJ1-4 and V is TRBV30, with D possibly matching TRBD1 (5 bases). Looked up from germline, CDR1 is GTSNPN and CDR2 is SVGIG (reference sequence). This CDR3 is built from 14 residues. The V end lost 1 base, the J end lost 8 bases, and 14 bases lay between the germline ends. The DNA for the CDR3 is TGTGCCTGGAGTGGAACAAGGGGCCAGGAAAAACTGTTTTTT. It codes for CAWSGTRGQEKLFF.

The chain couples TRBV27 to TRBJ1-1; 8 nucleotides agree with TRBD1. Germline V gene sequence: CDR1 MNHEY, CDR2 SMNVEV (reference sequence). The junction had 7 bases not matched to a gene; V was cut back by 8 bases and J by 8 bases. CDR3 length: 12 amino acids. The DNA of the CDR3 is TGTGCCAGCGGCCCAGGGGGCTGGGAAGCTTTCTTT. This codes for CASGPGGWEAFF.

The V and J genes are TRBV19 and TRBJ2-7; D gene unclear. The CDR3 extends over 13 amino acids. Between the trimmed V and J ends, which lost 3 bases and 3 bases, there was a span of 9 bases. The germline V gene has CDR1 LNHDA and CDR2 SQIVND (reference sequence). The CDR3 sequence is CASSMGSLYEQYF. The CDR3 DNA sequence: TGTGCCAGTAGTATGGGCAGTCTCTACGAGCAGTACTTC.

This clone has just one count. The rearrangement links TRBV4-1 to TRBJ2-5; 7 bases align to TRBD1. V shed 2 bases and J 5 bases; nucleotides not matched to a gene: 8. The CDR3 has 15 amino acids. Germline V gives CDR1 MGHRA, CDR2 YSYEKL. CDR3: CASSQQTGKSETQYF. The DNA for the CDR3 is TGCGCCAGCAGCCAACAGACAGGGAAAAGTGAGACCCAGTACTTC.

This chain uses TRBV4-2 with TRBJ2-2; D might be TRBD2 (6 bases). Trimming took 1 base from V and 4 from J, leaving 13 bases between them. Germline V lookup: CDR1 LGHNA, CDR2 YNFKEQ. The CDR3 loop spans 16 amino acids. CDR3 nucleotides: TGTGCCAGCAGCCAAGTTTCTAGCGCCAGCACCGGGGAGCTGTTTTTT. Its translation is CASSQVSSASTGELFF.

The genes are TRBV25-1 and TRBJ1-2; weak D call: TRBD1 (6 bases). This CDR3 has 14 residues. V was cut by 1 base and J by 4 bases, with 10 bases left in between. The germline V gene has CDR1 MGHDK and CDR2 SYGVNS. The CDR3 region has the DNA TGTGCCAGCAGTGAATGGACAGCCTCCTATGGCTACACCTTC. It yields the protein CASSEWTASYGYTF.